The source of this T cell receptor beta chain is a study of early T cells in non-severe SARS-CoV-2 infection. Unique molecular identifier tags were affixed to discrete cDNA molecules. From the 5' RACE reads, TCRdb called clonotypes with MiXCR, one entry per CDR3 protein. The table has around 61,000 distinct CDR3 sequences, about 15% seen once. V shed 6 bases, J shed 1 base, and the junction held 2 bases outside the gene matches. This CDR3 spans 12 amino acids. Germline V CDR1 and CDR2: DFQATT, SNEGSKA (reference sequence). This clonotype was seen more than once but under ten times. The sequence was obtained from an adult who was a healthcare worker with PCR-confirmed SARS-CoV-2 infection or an uninfected control (not recorded which). This material consisted of whole blood, taken at baseline. V usage is TRBV20-1 and J usage is TRBJ2-7; 8 nucleotides agree with TRBD1. The CDR3 DNA is TGCAGTGCCAGACAGGGGTCCTACGAGCAGTACTTC. It yields the protein CSARQGSYEQYF.